This T cell receptor (beta chain) was retrieved from a study of T cell responses to AZD1222 COVID-19 vaccine. The study, taken as a whole, reports: White British people made up most donors, females outnumbered males, and clonal diversity was possibly underestimated. Of spike-specific TCRs, nearly half reportedly target regions left unmutated in variants. Along spike, vaccine-associated CD4 TCRs were found throughout, with dominance at 160-218 and 743-854.

Germline loops: CDR1 SGHTA, CDR2 FQGNSA. The CDR3 is made up of 14 amino acids. V was pared by 7 bases and J by 8 bases, with 20 bases between. Pooled samples include second doses given at about 4 or 12 weeks. Points on this clone: The antigen is unknown.

TCRdb keeps only in-frame clones here, not all; method: immunoSEQ multiplex PCR. The table has 69,000 or so clones, 70% to 90% seen once. The chain uses TRBV7-2 and TRBJ1-2, with TRBD1 as a possible D gene (5 bases). Sequences were derived from peripheral blood, sampled 28 days after the second AZD1222 dose. The receptor comes from an adult who received the AZD1222 COVID-19 vaccine. The CDR3 DNA sequence: TGTGCCAGCATTACATCGGGGGTTTCTGCCGGCTACACCTTC. Residues: CASITSGVSAGYTF.